These T cell receptor beta chains were read from a single sample in a study of blood T cell repertoires in COVID-19. The repertoire was sequenced with immunoSEQ multiplex PCR; TCRdb's copy has only in-frame clones and lacks some. The repertoire holds around 84,000 clones, with around 90% as singletons. The specimen was peripheral blood. The receptor set was obtained from a man over 45 with active COVID-19. Each CDR3 is given with its conserved first and last residue. A D gene is named only where the DNA matches it firmly. Only some rows state a clone size, as once, few, many or a class for expanded clones.

clone_size	j_call	v_call	d_call	cdr3_nt	cdr3_aa
NA	TRBJ2-3	TRBV4-2	TRBD1	TGTGCCAGCAGCCAGACACGATCGGGACAGGACCCCACAGATACGCAGTATTTT	CASSQTRSGQDPTDTQYF
once	TRBJ2-3	TRBV7-9	TRBD2	TGTGCCAGCAGCGGAGCGACTAGCGGGTCCTTCACAGATACGCAGTATTTT	CASSGATSGSFTDTQYF
few	TRBJ2-7	TRBV5-1	NA	TGCGCCAGCAGCTCTTTAGATTCCTACGAGCAGTACTTC	CASSSLDSYEQYF
NA	TRBJ2-7	TRBV10-3	NA	TGTGCCATCAGTGAGTCGACAGCAGGGTTAATCGAGCAGTACTTC	CAISESTAGLIEQYF
NA	TRBJ2-7	TRBV6-1	TRBD2	TGTGCCAGCAGTGAATATACTAGCGGCTACTACGAGCAGTACTTC	CASSEYTSGYYEQYF
NA	TRBJ1-1	TRBV7-3	NA	TGTGCCAGCAGCTTAACTGCGGTGCGGGACACTGAAGCTTTCTTT	CASSLTAVRDTEAFF
NA	TRBJ2-7	TRBV15	NA	TGTGCCACCAGCAGGGCGTTGGGGGGAGCTGCCTACGAGCAGTACTTC	CATSRALGGAAYEQYF
NA	TRBJ2-1	TRBV9	TRBD2	TGTGCCAGCAGCGCCTTACTAGCGGGAGCCCCTGAGCAGTTCTTC	CASSALLAGAPEQFF
NA	TRBJ2-7	TRBV7-9	TRBD2	TGTGCCAGCAGCTTCTCCCTCGCGGGAGGGGTGGACGAGCAGTACTTC	CASSFSLAGGVDEQYF
NA	TRBJ1-4	TRBV4-3	NA	TGCGCCAGCAGCCAAGATGCGGCCAGGGTGATCCGGAATGAAAAACTGTTTTTT	CASSQDAARVIRNEKLFF